This T cell receptor beta chain was recorded in a study of response to subunit inactivated influenza vaccine (dated by TCRdb to the late 2010s). In terms of the full investigation: Deep quantitative profiling of the T cell receptor repertoire was used in the study to follow responses to a trivalent subunit inactivated influenza vaccine. Overall study outcomes, separate from this receptor: According to the authors, only a limited number of new T cells may be recruited by each seasonal influenza vaccination.

Concerning this clonotype: This receptor's antigen is unknown. There are no base qualities to consult, and no much larger clone falls within one base.

Libraries were prepared through RT-PCR. The sequencer listed for this sample is Illumina HiSeq 2500. TCRdb's own reprocessing of the public reads used fastp at Q25 and MiXCR and kept productive beta chains. Rows with a matching CDR3 protein are joined into one entry that keeps the most common DNA and genes. The sample data list around 530,000 distinct CDR3 sequences, and roughly 12% of these were observed just once. In total, the top ten clones hold about a tenth of the sample. The clonotype comes from a man aged 50-59 years who received an inactivated influenza vaccine. Donor details come from another sample of the same person, matched by shared clones. The starting material was PBMCs from blood, obtained on the day of vaccination.

The nucleotides are TGCAGTGCGCCTCCGGGACAGGGCTACGAGCAGTACTTC. It encodes CSAPPGQGYEQYF. The chain links TRBV20-1 with TRBJ2-7; 9 of the junction bases match TRBD1. Based on the germline V gene (reference sequence), the CDR1 and CDR2 sequences are DFQATT and SNEGSKA. V and J are trimmed by 6 bases and 3 bases, and the gene matches miss 6 bases of the junction. The CDR3 goes from the cysteine to the phenylalanine over 13 residues. This entry keeps only the CDR3 DNA: 39 bases, framed from base 1.